This is a list of T cell receptor beta chains from one sample in a study of cytomegalovirus exposure and HLA in healthy donors. Only in-frame clones appear in the TCRdb table, and some are missing; sequencing was by immunoSEQ multiplex PCR. The data contain about 95,000 clones, approximately 85% of them singletons. Sequenced: PBMCs. The origin of the receptors is a man aged 30 to 39 in good health and CMV-seropositive. The CDR3 runs from the conserved cysteine through the conserved F or W. A D gene is named only where the DNA matches it firmly. Where a row states a size, it is once, few, many or the class of an expanded clone; other rows omit it.

TGCAGTCTGTCCTCCTACAATGAGCAGTTCTTC | CSLSSYNEQFF | TRBV20-1 | - | TRBJ2-1 | -
TGTGCCAGCAGCCGCAAGGAAGACAGGGGTTACCCTGAAGCTTTCTTT | CASSRKEDRGYPEAFF | TRBV5-6 | - | TRBJ1-1 | TRBD1
TGTGCCAGCAGCTTAGCACAGGGGAACACCGGGGAGCTGTTTTTT | CASSLAQGNTGELFF | TRBV7-9 | - | TRBJ2-2 | -
TGTGCCAGCAGTGTCAGTGGACAGGGGGCCAACACCGGGGAGCTGTTTTTT | CASSVSGQGANTGELFF | TRBV9 | - | TRBJ2-2 | TRBD1
TGTGCCAGCAGCGTCCGGGCAGGGGCGAACACTGAAGCTTTCTTT | CASSVRAGANTEAFF | TRBV14 | - | TRBJ1-1 | -
TGCGCCAGCAGCTCAGGACAGAACACAGATACGCAGTATTTT | CASSSGQNTDTQYF | TRBV5-1 | - | TRBJ2-3 | -
TGTGCCAGCAGCTTAGGACTAGCGGGAACCTCCTACGAGCAGTACTTC | CASSLGLAGTSYEQYF | TRBV7-6 | few | TRBJ2-7 | TRBD2
TGTGCCTGGAGCCTCCTTAGCGGGAGGGTCACAGATACGCAGTATTTT | CAWSLLSGRVTDTQYF | TRBV30 | - | TRBJ2-3 | TRBD2
TGTGCCAGCAGGGCGGGGGGTTCCTACAATGAGCAGTTCTTC | CASRAGGSYNEQFF | TRBV2 | - | TRBJ2-1 | TRBD2
TGTGCCAGCAGATATAAACCCCGGGACAAATACAATGAGCAGTTCTTC | CASRYKPRDKYNEQFF | TRBV7-8 | - | TRBJ2-1 | -
TGCGCCAGCAGCCAACATCGAGCGGGAGTCAACTCTGGGGCCAACGTCCTGACTTTC | CASSQHRAGVNSGANVLTF | TRBV4-3 | - | TRBJ2-6 | TRBD2
TGTGCCAGCTCACAAAAGCGGGAGTCCTACGAGCAGTACTTC | CASSQKRESYEQYF | TRBV18 | - | TRBJ2-7 | TRBD2
TGCGCCAGCAGCCAAGATCGAGGACTAGCGCGGGAGACCCAGTACTTC | CASSQDRGLARETQYF | TRBV4-3 | few | TRBJ2-5 | TRBD2
TGTGCCAGCAGCCCAAGACTAGCGGGACTAGACAATGAGCAGTTCTTC | CASSPRLAGLDNEQFF | TRBV11-2 | - | TRBJ2-1 | TRBD2
TGTGCCAGCAGTGTAGGGGTGGGTATGGGGGCCAACGTCCTGACTTTC | CASSVGVGMGANVLTF | TRBV28 | - | TRBJ2-6 | -
TGCGCCAGCAGCCATCAGAACTCCCCCCGGGACAGCCAAGAGACCCAGTACTTC | CASSHQNSPRDSQETQYF | TRBV5-1 | - | TRBJ2-5 | TRBD1
TGTGCCAGCAGCCTAGGGGGGGGGATCTACGAGCAGTACTTC | CASSLGGGIYEQYF | TRBV5-4 | - | TRBJ2-7 | -
TGTGCCAGCATACTATTGCGAGGGTCCAGGACAGGGGGTTCACTCATGAACACTGAAGCTTTCTTT | CASILLRGSRTGGSLMNTEAFF | TRBV28 | - | TRBJ1-1 | TRBD1
TGTGCCAGCAGTTACGGGTTGACGGAGAACTATGGCTACACCTTC | CASSYGLTENYGYTF | TRBV6-5 | few | TRBJ1-2 | -
TGTGCCAGCAGCCCGACAGGGGGTGCGGAGACCCAGTACTTC | CASSPTGGAETQYF | TRBV5-6 | - | TRBJ2-5 | TRBD1
TGTGCCAGCAGTTTATACCCGGGAGGGAGCTCCTACGAGCAGTACTTC | CASSLYPGGSSYEQYF | TRBV28 | - | TRBJ2-7 | TRBD2
TGTGCCTGGAGTGTACCCGTTGTTTTGCGAGGGCCGGGCAATGAGCAGTTCTTC | CAWSVPVVLRGPGNEQFF | TRBV30 | - | TRBJ2-1 | -
TGTGCCAGCAGCCGAGAGCAACAGTTCTGGAATGGCTACACCTTC | CASSREQQFWNGYTF | TRBV5-6 | few | TRBJ1-2 | -
TGTGCCAGCAGTGAACGCCCTTACGGGAGGGACATTCAGTACTTC | CASSERPYGRDIQYF | TRBV6-1 | - | TRBJ2-4 | TRBD2
TGTGCCAGCAGCGCCCGGGACAGTACTAATGAAAAACTGTTTTTT | CASSARDSTNEKLFF | TRBV9 | - | TRBJ1-4 | TRBD1
TGTGCCAGCAGCCAAATGGGCTTAGTACAGCATTTT | CASSQMGLVQHF | TRBV6-5 | - | TRBJ1-5 | -
TGTGCCAGTAGTACCAGACAGGGCACAGATACGCAGTATTTT | CASSTRQGTDTQYF | TRBV19 | - | TRBJ2-3 | -
TGTGCCAGCAGTTTTTTGGAGGGGGCGAGTGGAAACACCATATATTTT | CASSFLEGASGNTIYF | TRBV28 | - | TRBJ1-3 | TRBD1
TGTGCCTGGAGTGTACCGGGGGGGGTTGAAGCTTTCTTT | CAWSVPGGVEAFF | TRBV30 | - | TRBJ1-1 | -
TGTGCCAGCAGTGAACGTAACAGGGTCGTAAACACTGAAGCTTTCTTT | CASSERNRVVNTEAFF | TRBV27 | - | TRBJ1-1 | -
TGCGCCAGCAGCCTCTTAGCGGGAGGGAGGACAGATACGCAGTATTTT | CASSLLAGGRTDTQYF | TRBV4-1 | - | TRBJ2-3 | TRBD2
TGTGCCAGCAGCCAACGACTAGGAGAGACCCAGTACTTC | CASSQRLGETQYF | TRBV14 | - | TRBJ2-5 | -
TGTGCCAGCAGAGCTCGAGAAAAACTGTTTTTT | CASRAREKLFF | TRBV2 | - | TRBJ1-4 | -
TGTGCCTGGAGTCAGGGTGAAAAACTGTTTTTT | CAWSQGEKLFF | TRBV30 | - | TRBJ1-4 | -
TGTGCCAGCAGCCTACCGGGACTGCCAAATGAAAAACTGTTTTTT | CASSLPGLPNEKLFF | TRBV7-2 | once | TRBJ1-4 | -
TGTGCCAGCAGTTACTCAAGCAGGGCTAATGAAAAACTGTTTTTT | CASSYSSRANEKLFF | TRBV6-5 | - | TRBJ1-4 | -
TGTGCCAGCAGACTACTAGCGGGCGCCTACAATGAGCAGTTCTTC | CASRLLAGAYNEQFF | TRBV6-5 | - | TRBJ2-1 | TRBD2
TGTGCCAGCTCGTTGGGACAGGGGTTTGCCTACGAGCAGTACTTC | CASSLGQGFAYEQYF | TRBV18 | once | TRBJ2-7 | TRBD1
TGTGCCAGCAGTCTACGGACTAGCGGGGGATACAATGAGCAGTTCTTC | CASSLRTSGGYNEQFF | TRBV27 | - | TRBJ2-1 | TRBD2
TGTGCCAGCAGTTACTTAGGTCCCGGGGGATACGAGCAGTACTTC | CASSYLGPGGYEQYF | TRBV6-5 | - | TRBJ2-7 | -
TGTGCCAGCAGCTGGTGGACTAGCGGCCCAGATACGCAGTATTTT | CASSWWTSGPDTQYF | TRBV5-4 | - | TRBJ2-3 | TRBD2
TGCGCCAGCAGCTCTCTCCTGCAGGGGGACAACGAGCAGTACTTC | CASSSLLQGDNEQYF | TRBV5-1 | - | TRBJ2-7 | TRBD1
TGTGCCATCACGGACAGGGATAATCAGCCCCAGCATTTT | CAITDRDNQPQHF | TRBV10-3 | - | TRBJ1-5 | TRBD1
TGTGCCAGCAGCCAAGGGAGGAGCTCTGCGGGAGGGAACTACGAGCAGTACTTC | CASSQGRSSAGGNYEQYF | TRBV14 | - | TRBJ2-7 | TRBD2
TGTGCCAGCTCAACTGGGGGGGGCTACGAGCAGTACTTC | CASSTGGGYEQYF | TRBV18 | - | TRBJ2-7 | TRBD2
TGTGCCAGCAGTGAGTCCGGGAACTCACTTGCCTACGAGCAGTACTTC | CASSESGNSLAYEQYF | TRBV2 | - | TRBJ2-7 | -
TGTGCCAGCAGCCCGGGACTGAATAGCAATCAGCCCCAGCATTTT | CASSPGLNSNQPQHF | TRBV16 | - | TRBJ1-5 | -
TGTGCCATCAGTGTAGGGGAGAACACTGAAGCTTTCTTT | CAISVGENTEAFF | TRBV10-3 | - | TRBJ1-1 | -
TGTGCCAGCAGCCCCGGTAGACAGGGGATCTATGGCTACACCTTC | CASSPGRQGIYGYTF | TRBV5-8 | - | TRBJ1-2 | TRBD1
TGTGCCAGCAGCCCCCCCGGAGGGCTCCTTAATGAGCAGTTCTTC | CASSPPGGLLNEQFF | TRBV7-6 | - | TRBJ2-1 | -
TGTGCCACCACTAGCGCGAACACCGGGGAGCTGTTTTTT | CATTSANTGELFF | TRBV28 | - | TRBJ2-2 | TRBD2
TGTGCCTGGAGTGCGCAGGGCCCGGATACGCAGTATTTT | CAWSAQGPDTQYF | TRBV30 | once | TRBJ2-3 | -
TGCGCCAGCAGCTTGGAGAGTGGCGGAGCAGGAAACACCATATATTTT | CASSLESGGAGNTIYF | TRBV5-1 | - | TRBJ1-3 | -
TGTGCCAGCAGCTTATCCGGGACTAGCGGCGCAGATACGCAGTATTTT | CASSLSGTSGADTQYF | TRBV7-2 | - | TRBJ2-3 | TRBD2
TGTGCCAGCAGTTTATCCTGGGACAGGGTATACGAGCAGTACTTC | CASSLSWDRVYEQYF | TRBV27 | - | TRBJ2-7 | TRBD1
TGTGCCAGCAGTTTGGAGGCCTATACGAACACCGGGGAGCTGTTTTTT | CASSLEAYTNTGELFF | TRBV28 | - | TRBJ2-2 | -